This TCR beta chain was captured by sequencing in a study of T cells after yellow fever vaccination (dated by TCRdb to between 2019 and 2020). General notes on the study: The SMART-Seq v4 Ultra Low Input RNA kit was used to prepare libraries from fractions with low cell numbers. Blood samples were taken at several timepoints before and after primary and secondary immunization, and bulk PBMC replicates and cell subsets were isolated. Two healthy male donors, one aged 18 to 30 and one aged 30 to 40 years, made up the cohort. Bulk TCR alpha and beta repertoires were sequenced longitudinally to track T-cell clones before and after primary and booster YFV17D yellow fever vaccination.

Broad study findings and their caveats: A small fraction of clonotypes appeared in both the CD4 and CD8 compartments, likely as a result of convergent recombination. Because the study included only a couple of donors, the extent to which the findings can be generalized is limited. Most clones expanded after primary vaccination were re-detected after the booster (approximately 95% of CD4 and roughly 87% of CD8), suggesting broad memory maintenance. Computational filtering was needed because FACS-sorted repertoires could contain abundant contaminating clonotypes from the bulk population. Compared with the primary T-cell response, the secondary T-cell response was weaker but faster, peaking on day 5 rather than day 15.

The instrument was an Illumina NovaSeq 6000. TCR cDNA was synthesized by 5'RACE template switching, which introduced a universal primer site and unique molecular identifiers. cDNA synthesis was primed from both the TCR alpha and TCR beta constant segments. Library amplification involved two PCR steps, and the second step added sample barcodes and sequencing adapters. Sequencing of libraries was done on Illumina HiSeq 2500 (2x100 bp) or NovaSeq (2x150 bp). The authors processed their data as follows. Demultiplexing of reads and collapsing into UMI consensus sequences were performed with MIGEC, and V(D)J alignment was carried out with MiXCR. Clonotypes responding to the vaccine were identified with edgeR on replicate PBMC samples, with the criteria of FDR below 0.01 and a log2 fold change above 5 up to day 15. CD4 or CD8 identity was assigned to each bulk clonotype according to whether the clonotype was present at higher abundance in the sequenced CD4 repertoire or the sequenced CD8 repertoire. TCRdb applied fastp at Q25 and MiXCR to the public reads, then kept only in-frame beta chains. Each CDR3 protein appears once, grouped with its most common genes and DNA. The V and J calls and clone size are TCRdb's, not the authors'. For this sample the table gives some 300,000 distinct CDR3 sequences, of which 8.7% were detected only once. Approximately 3.3% of the sample goes to the ten largest clones.

This clonotype was picked up many times. The specificity of this receptor is unknown. Base qualities are not at hand, and no much larger clone is one base apart. V loses 8 bases, J loses 3 bases, and the germline ends lie 14 bases apart. The CDR3 contains 13 residues, cysteine and phenylalanine counted. The only DNA kept is the CDR3, 39 bases in frame from the first base. CDR1 and CDR2, looked up from the germline V gene, are KGHSH and LQKENI. The sample's treatment or condition label, in plain terms: live attenuated yellow fever vaccine strain. A standard Ficoll-Paque protocol was used to isolate PBMCs from peripheral blood. CD4 and CD8 T-cell fractions were isolated with Dynabeads CD4 and CD8 positive selection kits. TriZol was used to extract RNA from bulk PBMCs, from CD4 and CD8 fractions, and from dextramer-positive and dextramer-negative fractions.

This TCR was sampled from a man between 18 and 35 years old who received the YFV17D yellow fever vaccine. The sequences come from CD4+ T cells sorted from PBMCs, collected 5 days after the yellow fever booster vaccination. The sequence joins TRBV18 to TRBJ2-7; possibly the D gene is TRBD2, per 5 matching bases. The CDR3 in this case is CASNTGKNYEQYF. The DNA is as follows: TGTGCCAGCAACACGGGAAAAAACTACGAGCAGTACTTC.